A single sample is the source of the 26 T cell receptor beta chains below, sequenced in a study of read filtering for tumor transcriptome and immune sequencing. The library was built from around 380 ng RNA with molecular barcoded adaptors for alpha/delta and beta/gamma chains. TCRdb reprocessed the reads with MiXCR, giving one entry per CDR3 protein. The sample lists roughly 130,000 distinct CDR3 sequences, 13% seen once, with roughly 9.6% in the top ten. Sequenced material: a population of CD138-negative cells sorted from bone marrow. These receptors all come from a donor at least 40 years old with multiple myeloma.

This clonotype appeared many times. The chain is built from TRBV2 and TRBJ1-1, with 7 positions matching TRBD1. With 6 bases clipped from V and 1 base from J, the junction kept 5 bases outside the gene matches. CDR3 length: 14 residues. CDR1 SNHLY and CDR2 FYNNEI come from the germline V gene. The CDR3 here is CASRGQLQNTEAFF. CDR3 coding DNA: TGTGCCAGCAGGGGACAGCTCCAGAACACTGAAGCTTTCTTT.

As to this clonotype: A junction end diverges from the germline sequence, so it may reflect a read error. This chain connects TRBV29-1 to TRBJ2-2; the D call may be TRBD1 or TRBD2 (5 bases each). Germline V gene sequence: CDR1 SQVTM, CDR2 ANQGSEA. The CDR3 consists of 14 residues. The CDR3 region is CSVDSGANTGELFF. The CDR3 nucleotides are TGCAGCGTTGATTCCGGGGCGAACACCGGGGAGCTGTTTTTC.

The table lists this clonotype with a few counts. Since no conserved phenylalanine or tryptophan closes the CDR3, a read error is the likely cause. This chain uses TRBV5-1 with TRBJ1-1; D ambiguous. The length of the CDR3 is 14 residues. Trimming left V 0 bases short and J 0 bases short, with 6 bases between. In germline, CDR1 is SGHRS, CDR2 YFSETQ. The CDR3 DNA sequence: TGCGCCAGCAGCTTGGGCGGATTGAACACTGAAGCTTTCCTT. Translating it yields CASSLGGLNTEAFL.

The chain recombines TRBV19 with TRBJ1-2, with TRBD1 identical over 7 bases. The germline gives CDR1 LNHDA, CDR2 SQIVND (reference sequence). After removal of 10 bases from V and 4 bases from J, the junction contained 12 bases not matched to a gene. This CDR3 spans 14 amino acids. Here the CDR3 DNA reads TGTGCCACCCGAGGGGGCGCGGACCCCTATGGCTACACCTTC. Protein sequence: CATRGGADPYGYTF.

This clonotype was seen a handful of times. CDR3 DNA sequence: TGCAGTGCTAGAGCTCGGCGGATGGGGGGAGAGACCCAGTACTTC. It specifies CSARARRMGGETQYF. The chain employs TRBV20-1 and TRBJ2-5; weak D call: TRBD2 (6 bases). The length of the CDR3 is 15 residues. Germline V lookup: CDR1 DFQATT, CDR2 SNEGSKA (reference sequence). Deletions cut 1 base from V and 4 bases from J, with 16 bases between.

The chain employs TRBV7-2 and TRBJ2-1; 7 bases map to TRBD2. Unmatched junction bases numbered 5, after V lost 5 bases and J lost 4 bases. The CDR3 extends over 14 amino acids. Germline CDR1 is SGHTA and CDR2 is FQGNSA. For the CDR3, the DNA is TGTGCCAGCAGCCGGGGGGACTCGTACAATGAGCAGTTCTTC. Translating it yields CASSRGDSYNEQFF.

This clonotype appeared many times. This chain joins TRBV7-9 and TRBJ2-7; possibly TRBD2 for D (6 bases). In germline, CDR1 is SEHNR, CDR2 FQNEAQ (reference sequence). This CDR3 spans 14 amino acids. The germline V and J ends were trimmed by 5 bases and 0 bases, with 11 bases remaining between them. CDR3 sequence: CASSPGGDSYEQYF. In nucleotides, the CDR3 is TGTGCCAGCAGCCCCGGCGGGGACTCCTACGAGCAGTACTTC.

Notes on this clonotype: A far larger clone differs by one base, so this is likely a read error. V gene TRBV5-5 combines with J gene TRBJ1-2, with D tentatively TRBD1 (6 bases). Germline CDR1 is SGHKS and CDR2 is YYEKEE (reference sequence). CDR3 length equals 14 residues. This chain's CDR3 is CVSSIGQSPYGYTF. The CDR3 region has the DNA TGTGTCAGCAGCATCGGACAGAGTCCCTATGGCTACACCTTC. Drawing the rest from reference TRBV5-5 and TRBJ1-2, the complete variable domain is DAGVTQSPTHLIKTRGQQVTLRCSPISGHKSVSWYQQVLGQGPQFIFQYYEKEERGRGNFPDRFSARQFPNYSSELNVNALLLGDSALYLCVSSIGQSPYGYTFGSGTRLTVV.

This clonotype was found many times. The J gene is TRBJ2-1, the V gene TRBV19; possibly TRBD1 or TRBD2 for D (6 bases each). CDR3 length equals 16 residues. Germline loops: CDR1 LNHDA, CDR2 SQIVND (reference sequence). Trimming left V 6 bases short and J 0 bases short, with 15 bases between. CDR3 residues: CASSKGGYSSYNEQFF. The DNA of the CDR3 is TGTGCCAGTAGCAAAGGGGGGTACAGCTCCTACAATGAGCAGTTCTTC.

V and J are TRBV6-6 and TRBJ1-3, with TRBD1 matching 7 bases. This CDR3 region has 14 residues. Germline CDR1 and CDR2: MNHNY and SVGAGI (reference sequence). Trimming removed 7 bases from V and 0 bases from J; junction bases left unmatched: 3. The DNA of the CDR3 is TGTGCCAGCATGCGGGACAGCTCTGGAAACACCATATATTTT. Amino acid sequence: CASMRDSSGNTIYF.

This clonotype came up many times. V gene TRBV7-2 combines with J gene TRBJ2-3, with 14 bases fitting TRBD2. Germline V CDR1 and CDR2: SGHTA, FQGNSA. Trimming cost V 6 bases and J 0 bases; bases outside gene matches: 8. The CDR3 consists of 18 residues. This CDR3 reads CASRPTSGRARSTDTQYF. In DNA form, the CDR3 reads TGTGCCAGCAGACCGACTAGCGGGAGGGCCCGGAGCACAGATACGCAGTATTTT.

This clonotype occurred many times. The chain joins TRBV10-3 to TRBJ2-1, with D unclear. The length of the CDR3 is 13 residues. The germline V gene encodes CDR1 ENHRY and CDR2 SYGVKD. V gave up 10 bases and J gave up 3 bases, with 13 bases separating them. As DNA, the CDR3 is TGTGCCACCGAGAGAGGAATCTACAATGAGCAGTTCTTC. Amino acids: CATERGIYNEQFF.

This clonotype showed up many times. The chain couples TRBV30 to TRBJ1-1, with 7 bases fitting TRBD1. There are 17 residues in the CDR3. After removal of 2 bases from V and 0 bases from J, the junction contained 12 bases not matched to a gene. The germline V gene encodes CDR1 GTSNPN and CDR2 SVGIG (reference sequence). The CDR3 here is CAWSPRQGGSMNTEAFF. The CDR3 nucleotides are TGTGCCTGGAGTCCCCGACAGGGTGGGAGCATGAACACTGAAGCTTTCTTT. Variable domain in full (rest from reference TRBV30 and TRBJ1-1): SQTIHQWPATLVQPVGSPLSLECTVEGTSNPNLYWYRQAAGRGLQLLFYSVGIGQISSEVPQNLSASRPQDRQFILSSKKLLLSDSGFYLCAWSPRQGGSMNTEAFFGQGTRLTVV.

Points on this clonotype: One end of the junction fails to match germline, which may point to a read error. The CDR3 sequence is CAWSEQIYNEQSF. In DNA form, the CDR3 reads TGTGCCTGGAGCGAGCAGATATACAATGAGCAGTCCTTC. The chain couples TRBV30 to TRBJ2-1; the D is unclear. Germline loops: CDR1 GTSNPN, CDR2 SVGIG (reference sequence). The length of the CDR3 is 13 residues.

This clonotype was counted ten times or more. The gene calls are TRBV10-3 and TRBJ2-1, with 9 bases identical to TRBD2. V shed 11 bases, J shed 7 bases, and the junction held 9 bases outside the gene matches. The CDR3 runs 13 residues. Germline CDR1 ENHRY, CDR2 SYGVKD. CDR3 region: CAVSGTSLNEQFF. The CDR3 DNA reads as TGTGCCGTTTCCGGGACTAGCCTTAATGAGCAGTTCTTC.

This clonotype has a count of ten or more. The chain carries TRBV3-1 and TRBJ1-6; D remains ambiguous. Between the trimmed V and J ends, which lost 2 bases and 0 bases, there was a span of 17 bases. Germline V gene data show CDR1 as LGHDT and CDR2 as YNNKEL (reference sequence). The CDR3 has 19 amino acids. CDR3 amino acids: CASSQHHLRRSSYNSPLHF. In DNA form, the CDR3 reads TGTGCCAGCAGCCAACATCACCTTCGACGGAGCTCCTATAATTCACCCCTCCACTTT.

This chain uses TRBV20-1 with TRBJ2-7, with 10 bases fitting TRBD2. Germline loops: CDR1 DFQATT, CDR2 SNEGSKA (reference sequence). This CDR3 is built from 13 residues. V shed 6 bases, J shed 2 bases, and the junction held 4 bases outside the gene matches. The DNA for the CDR3 is TGCAGTGCCATAGCGGGAGGTACCTACGAGCAGTACTTC. It encodes CSAIAGGTYEQYF.

The J gene is TRBJ2-3, the V gene TRBV19; 11 nucleotides align to TRBD2. Germline trimming cut 5 bases from V and 0 bases from J; bases unmatched to any gene: 7. Germline-derived CDR1 and CDR2 are LNHDA and SQIVND (reference sequence). The CDR3 contains 17 residues. CDR3 sequence (DNA): TGTGCCAGTAGTGCAAGGACTAGCGGGCGAAGCACAGATACGCAGTATTTT. Its protein is CASSARTSGRSTDTQYF. Looking up the rest from reference TRBV19 and TRBJ2-3 gives the full variable domain: DGGITQSPKYLFRKEGQNVTLSCEQNLNHDAMYWYRQDPGQGLRLIYYSQIVNDFQKGDIAEGYSVSREKKESFPLTVTSAQKNPTAFYLCASSARTSGRSTDTQYFGPGTRLTVL.

The V call is TRBV6-6, the J call TRBJ1-5; D might be TRBD1 (5 bases). The CDR3 runs to 15 residues. Germline-derived CDR1 and CDR2 are MNHNY and SVGAGI (reference sequence). Trimming removed 7 bases from V and 3 bases from J, with 16 bases in between. CDR3 sequence reads: CASTITRGNNQPQHF. In DNA form, the CDR3 reads TGTGCCAGCACCATAACACGGGGGAACAATCAGCCCCAGCATTTT.

This clonotype has more than one count but fewer than ten. A much larger clone sits a single nucleotide away, making a read error possible. This rearrangement joins TRBV4-2 to TRBJ2-3; D uncertain. CDR1 LGHNA and CDR2 YNFKEQ come from the germline V gene. The CDR3 has 15 residues. Between the trimmed V and J ends, which lost 3 bases and 0 bases, there was a span of 10 bases. CDR3 sequence reads: CASSHALGSTDTQYF. For the CDR3, the DNA is TGTGCCAGCAGCCATGCCTTAGGGAGCACAGATACGCAGTATTTT.

The J gene is TRBJ2-5, the V gene TRBV7-6; TRBD2 might be the D (6 bases). In germline, CDR1 is SGHVS, CDR2 FNYEAQ. This CDR3 is built from 16 residues. The V gene lost 5 bases and the J gene lost 4 bases, with 20 bases spanning the gap. The CDR3 bases are TGTGCCAGCAGCGTCTCGACTAGTGGAGTAGGAGAGACCCAGTACTTC. It yields the protein CASSVSTSGVGETQYF.

In the case of this clonotype: A much larger clone differs from this one at a single base, so this may be a read error. The chain uses TRBV28 and TRBJ1-2, with no clear D. Germline V gives CDR1 MDHEN, CDR2 SYDVKM. The CDR3 length is 13 residues. The CDR3: CGGAIGWGYGYTF. CDR3 in DNA: TGTGGAGGTGCTATAGGCTGGGGCTATGGCTACACCTTC.

This clonotype was found many times. The chain combines TRBV28 with TRBJ1-2, with TRBD1 matching over 7 bases. This CDR3 region has 14 residues. From germline, CDR1 is MDHEN and CDR2 SYDVKM. The junction had 5 bases not matched to a gene; V was cut back by 1 base and J by 6 bases. CDR3 in DNA: TGTGCCAGCAGTTTATACGGGACAGCTCATGGCTACACCTTC. This encodes CASSLYGTAHGYTF.

This clonotype was detected many times. V gene TRBV4-1 combines with J gene TRBJ2-1, with 16 nucleotides matching TRBD2. Trimming removed 0 bases from V and 6 bases from J; junction bases left unmatched: 5. The CDR3 contains 18 residues. The V gene's germline CDR1 is MGHRA and CDR2 YSYEKL. CDR3 protein: CASSQDKGLAGGPNEQFF. The CDR3 DNA sequence: TGCGCCAGCAGCCAAGATAAGGGACTAGCGGGAGGGCCCAATGAGCAGTTCTTC.

This clonotype was recorded at least ten times. This rearrangement joins TRBV12-3 or TRBV12-4 to TRBJ2-3; TRBD1 is a possible D gene (6 bases). The CDR3 spans 15 residues. V was cut by 3 bases and J by 3 bases, with 13 bases left in between. Here the CDR3 reads CASSFSQGNTDTQYF. The CDR3 bases are TGTGCCAGCAGTTTTAGCCAGGGGAATACAGATACGCAGTATTTT.

In the case of this clonotype: Since a much larger clone is just one base distant, this may be a read error. The gene calls are TRBV20-1 and TRBJ2-5, with a possible D match to TRBD1 (6 bases). Trimming took off 0 bases at V and 5 bases at J, with 10 bases between the two ends. The CDR3 covers 13 residues. Germline values: CDR1 DFQATT, CDR2 SNEGSKA (reference sequence). In DNA form, the CDR3 reads TGCAGTGCTAGAGAAGGGGGTGCGGAGACCCAGTACTTC. Protein product: CSAREGGAETQYF.